This section outlines one T cell receptor beta chain sequence together with its context. This sample was included in a study of T cell changes during pregnancy in multiple sclerosis. Data came from immunoSEQ multiplex PCR; TCRdb stores just in-frame clones and leaves some out. The sample consists of around 100,000 clones, 90% of them appearing once. The CDR3 spans 17 residues. From germline, CDR1 is MNHEY and CDR2 SMNVEV (reference sequence). The trim removed 1 base at V and 7 bases at J, leaving 11 bases unmatched. Sequences were derived from peripheral blood, sampled in the second trimester of pregnancy. This receptor was taken from a female donor in good health, enrolled as a control in a pregnancy study. The rearrangement joins TRBV27 to TRBJ1-4, with 8 nucleotides matching TRBD1. CDR3: CASSLFPWTGTGEKLFF. The CDR3 bases are TGTGCCAGCAGTTTATTTCCTTGGACAGGGACTGGTGAAAAACTGTTTTTT.